This T cell receptor (beta chain) came from a study of blood T cells in healthy people across ages. On the study more broadly: There was about one barcoded beta molecule captured by template switching per two T cells. Findings of the study overall: Older age went with lower TCR beta diversity per million T cells, in a roughly linear way.

The donors, aged 6 to 90, were healthy Caucasians from Russia. Per individual sample, total RNA of at least 5.5 micrograms was extracted. Through a sample-barcoded 5' primer and a J-beta primer mix, a second PCR was run for roughly 6 to 12 cycles. One entry per CDR3 protein, called by TCRdb with MiXCR from the 5' RACE reads. The profile shows 650,000 to 700,000 distinct CDR3 sequences, 32% of them singletons. A remark on this clonotype: Its matching antigen is unknown. Given a much more abundant clone one base away, this may be a read error.

CDR3 size: 14 residues. The V gene's germline CDR1 is DFQATT and CDR2 SNEGSKA (reference sequence). This chain links TRBV20-1 with TRBJ2-1; 7 nucleotides align to TRBD2. The source is a woman aged 80 or over in good health. Sequencing input: blood. The DNA of the CDR3 is TGCAGTGCCCTTGGACTAGGCTCCGACAATGAGCAGTTCTTC. Its translation is CSALGLGSDNEQFF.